This record covers a single T cell receptor beta chain. Its antigen is unknown. The sample is drawn from a study of cytomegalovirus exposure and HLA in healthy donors. Study results and limitations: About 180 TCR beta chains were listed as cytomegalovirus-associated.

The assay was immunoSEQ multiplex PCR, and TCRdb's table has in-frame clones only and misses some. The repertoire consists of tens of thousands of clones, with more than 90% occurring once and the leading ten covering roughly 0.98%. The CDR3 has 16 residues. Germline V CDR1 and CDR2: MDHEN, SYDVKM. The V and J ends lost 4 bases and 0 bases respectively, with 14 bases between them. This receptor was obtained from a man younger than 30 in good health and CMV-seronegative. The sample taken for sequencing was PBMCs. The rearrangement joins TRBV28 to TRBJ2-3, with a possible D match to TRBD2 (5 bases). The CDR3 spells CASSYARGFSTDTQYF. The DNA for the CDR3 is TGTGCCAGCAGTTATGCTCGAGGGTTTAGCACAGATACGCAGTATTTT.